This record covers a single T cell receptor (beta chain). The record originates from a study of blood T cell repertoires in COVID-19. The protocol was immunoSEQ multiplex PCR, while the TCRdb copy is restricted to in-frame clones and leaves out a portion. The sample holds about 200,000 clones, 80% seen once. This CDR3 spans 13 amino acids. The V and J ends lost 7 bases and 4 bases respectively, with 8 bases between them. Germline values: CDR1 LNHDA, CDR2 SQIVND (reference sequence). The sequence came from a human donor in a cohort sampled during active COVID-19. The material sequenced was peripheral blood. This chain joins TRBV19 and TRBJ1-6, with unresolved D. The CDR3 loop reads CASNRGYNSPLHF. DNA for the CDR3: TGTGCCAGTAATCGGGGATATAATTCACCCCTCCACTTT.